The T cell receptor beta chain described here comes from a study of blood T cells in healthy people across ages. Study findings and constraints: Compared with aged donors, long-lived donors showed fewer expanded clones, suggesting selection.

This clonotype was seen a handful of times. The antigen remains unidentified. Then a second PCR, running about 6 to 11 cycles, was carried out with a sample-barcoded 5' primer and a J-beta primer mix. Using its own MiXCR run on the 5' RACE reads, TCRdb lists one record per CDR3 protein. The repertoire holds 1.5 million to 2 million distinct CDR3 sequences, with approximately 28% as singletons. The CDR3 consists of 13 residues. Trimming shortened V by 0 bases and J by 6 bases, and 8 bases separated the two germline ends. The germline V gene encodes CDR1 LGHDT and CDR2 YNNKEL (reference sequence). This clonotype originated in a woman under 40 in good health. What was sequenced was blood. The chain has TRBV3-1 and TRBJ1-2; D is uncertain. The DNA of the CDR3 is TGTGCCAGCAGCCAAGATTCCCGGCATGGCTACACCTTC. Amino acid sequence: CASSQDSRHGYTF.